The sequence of this TCR beta chain was determined in a study of T cells after yellow fever vaccination. Between the trimmed V and J ends, which lost 3 bases and 4 bases, there was a span of 9 bases. The length of the CDR3 is 13 residues. TCRdb re-analysed the 5' RACE reads in MiXCR, keeping a single row per CDR3 protein. The sample consists of 450,000 to 600,000 distinct CDR3 sequences, less than 20% of them appearing once. Notes on this clonotype: Its antigen is as yet unknown.

Findings and caveats of the study: Post-booster repertoires contained most primary-vaccination clones again (roughly 97% CD4, about 90% CD8).

The chain uses TRBV12-3 or TRBV12-4 and TRBJ1-2, with D hard to call. The sequencing here drew on PBMCs, taken 4 to 6 days after the first yellow fever vaccination. The TCR comes from a man younger than 35 who received the YFV17D yellow fever vaccine. Written as DNA, the CDR3 is TGTGCCAGCAGTTTCGGGGAACTCTATGGCTACACCTTC. Its protein is CASSFGELYGYTF.